This T cell receptor (beta chain) stems from a study of cytomegalovirus exposure and HLA in healthy donors. Turning to the study itself: HLA-typed donors contributed about 85 million unique TCRs, which were held in an early data release.

PCR employed 60 Vbeta and 13 Jbeta primers. This table comes from immunoSEQ multiplex PCR, and its TCRdb copy is limited to in-frame clones, with some not included. The sample includes 60,000 to 100,000 clones, more than 60% of them seen just once. Trimming took off 4 bases at V and 1 base at J, with 14 bases between the two ends. This CDR3 is 15 amino acids long. The germline V gene encodes CDR1 SGHDN and CDR2 FVKESK. Sequencing was done on a sample of PBMCs. The TCR comes from a male donor in good health and CMV-seropositive. The chain combines TRBV14 with TRBJ2-7, with a tentative D call TRBD2 (6 bases). Written as DNA, the CDR3 is TGTGCCAGCAGCCGGGGAAGGGCGGGATCCTACGAGCAGTACTTC. This translates into CASSRGRAGSYEQYF. Together with reference TRBV14 and TRBJ2-7, the CDR3 gives the full variable domain: EAGVTQFPSHSVIEKGQTVTLRCDPISGHDNLYWYRRVMGKEIKFLLHFVKESKQDESGMPNNRFLAERTGGTYSTLKVQPAELEDSGVYFCASSRGRAGSYEQYFGPGTRLTVT.